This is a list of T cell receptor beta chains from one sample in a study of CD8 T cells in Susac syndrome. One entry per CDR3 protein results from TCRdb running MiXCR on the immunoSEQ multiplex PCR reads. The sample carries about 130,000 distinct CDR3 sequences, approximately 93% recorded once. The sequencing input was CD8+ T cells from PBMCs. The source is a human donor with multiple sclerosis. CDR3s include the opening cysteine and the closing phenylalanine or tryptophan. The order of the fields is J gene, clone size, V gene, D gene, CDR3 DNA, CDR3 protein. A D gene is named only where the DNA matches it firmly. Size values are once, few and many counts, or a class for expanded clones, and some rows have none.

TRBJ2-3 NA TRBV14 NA TGTGCCAGCAGCCGCCTGGACGTAAGGGGGAGCACAGATACGCAGTATTTT CASSRLDVRGSTDTQYF
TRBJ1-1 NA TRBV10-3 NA TGTGCCATCAGTGTGGGGGGCCTGAACACTGAAGCTTTCTTT CAISVGGLNTEAFF
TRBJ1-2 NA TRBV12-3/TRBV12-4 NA TGTGCCAGCAGTCCACCGGGACCCCGAAACTATGGCTACACCTTC CASSPPGPRNYGYTF
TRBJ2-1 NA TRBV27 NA TGTGCCAGCAGTTTGAACAGAGACAATGAGCAGTTCTTC CASSLNRDNEQFF
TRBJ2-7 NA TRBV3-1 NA TGTGCCAGCAGCCAAGAGGGGGGGACAGTCCCCTACGAGCAGTACTTC CASSQEGGTVPYEQYF
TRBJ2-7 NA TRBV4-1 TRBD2 TGCTCCAGCAGCCTACCCAGCGGGGGGAGCTCCTACGAGCAGTACTTC CSSSLPSGGSSYEQYF
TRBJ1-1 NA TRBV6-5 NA TGTGCCAGCAGTTACACCTGGACGGGTGAAGCTTTCTTT CASSYTWTGEAFF
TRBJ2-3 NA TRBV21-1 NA TGTGCCAGCAGCAAGCGACCAGACAGGGGAGGGTTCCAGCGGGGGCCCACAGATACGCAGTATTTT CASSKRPDRGGFQRGPTDTQYF
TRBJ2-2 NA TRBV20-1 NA TGCAGTGCCAAGACAGTTACCGGGGAGCTGTTTTTT CSAKTVTGELFF
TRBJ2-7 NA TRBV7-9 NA TGTGCCAGCAGCTTAGGAAGTGGCAACCCCTACGAGCAGTACTTC CASSLGSGNPYEQYF
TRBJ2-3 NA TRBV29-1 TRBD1 TGCAGCGTACCCGGGACAGGGGGCTTAGATACGCAGTATTTT CSVPGTGGLDTQYF
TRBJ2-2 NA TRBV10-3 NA TGTGCCATCAGTGGCCGTACCGGGGAGCTGTTTTTT CAISGRTGELFF
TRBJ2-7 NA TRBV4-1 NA TGCGCCAGCAGCCAAGTGCTGGGAGTCGGGTACGAGCAGTACTTC CASSQVLGVGYEQYF
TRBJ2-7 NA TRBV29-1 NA TGCAGCGTTCTCGGGGGCTACGAGCAGTACTTC CSVLGGYEQYF
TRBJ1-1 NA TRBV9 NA TGTGCCAGCAGCGTCGGGGGACGAGGGAACACTGAAGCTTTCTTT CASSVGGRGNTEAFF
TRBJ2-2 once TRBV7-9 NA TGTGCCAGCAGCAGAGCCCTAGGGAAGAACACCGGGGAGCTGTTTTTT CASSRALGKNTGELFF
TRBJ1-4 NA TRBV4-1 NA TGCGCCAGCAGCCAAGATATTAAGGCAACTAATGAAAAACTGTTTTTT CASSQDIKATNEKLFF
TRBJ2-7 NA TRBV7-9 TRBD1 TGTGCCAGCAGCGGGACAGACAATCCCGGCAAGCAGTACTTC CASSGTDNPGKQYF
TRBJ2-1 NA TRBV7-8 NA TGTGCCAGCACCCCGGCCGCCGCAGGGGGAGGGAGTGAGCAGTTCTTC CASTPAAAGGGSEQFF
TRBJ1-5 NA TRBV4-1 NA TGCGCCAGCAGCCAAAGATCCAGGGCGGATCAGCCCCAGCATTTT CASSQRSRADQPQHF
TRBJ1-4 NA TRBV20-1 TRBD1 TGCAGTGCGGGGACGGACAGGGGGCTCGGAAAACTGTTTTTT CSAGTDRGLGKLFF
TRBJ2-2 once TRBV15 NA TGTGCCACCAGAGGTAGCCTCACCGCGAACACCGGGGAGCTGTTTTTT CATRGSLTANTGELFF
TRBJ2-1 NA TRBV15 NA TGTGCCACCAGCAGAGATTCCTACAATGAGCAGTTCTTC CATSRDSYNEQFF
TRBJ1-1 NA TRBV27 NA TGTGCCAGCAGTGACCTACAGACAGGAGTGAACACTGAAGCTTTCTTT CASSDLQTGVNTEAFF
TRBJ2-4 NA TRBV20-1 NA TGCAGTGCCAGGGAGGGGGGGGATACCAAAAACATTCAGTACTTC CSAREGGDTKNIQYF
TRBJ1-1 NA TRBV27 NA TGTGCCAGCAGTTTGCTGTATGGTGAAGCTTTCTTT CASSLLYGEAFF
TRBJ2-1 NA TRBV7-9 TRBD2 TGTGCCAGCAGCCCCAAAGGCTGGACTAGCGCCTACAATGAGCAGTTCTTC CASSPKGWTSAYNEQFF
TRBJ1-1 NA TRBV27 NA TGTGCCAGCAGTGGAGGTAGGGCCACTGAAGCTTTCTTT CASSGGRATEAFF
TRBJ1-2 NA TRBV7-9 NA TGTGCCAGCAGCTTAGGTGGGGATGGGGGCTACACCTTC CASSLGGDGGYTF
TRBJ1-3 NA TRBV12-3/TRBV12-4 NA TGTGCCAGCACCCCGACCCTCGGAAACACCATATATTTT CASTPTLGNTIYF
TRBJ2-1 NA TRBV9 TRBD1 TGTGCCAGCAGCGTAGAGGGACAGGGGGTCAATGAGCAGTTCTTC CASSVEGQGVNEQFF
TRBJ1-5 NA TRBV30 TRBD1 TGTGCCTGGAGCGAGGGGGCCGGTGAACAGCCCCAGCATTTT CAWSEGAGEQPQHF
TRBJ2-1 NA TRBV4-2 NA TGTGCCAGCAGCCAAGCATACGGCAGGGGTGCCCACAATGAGCAGTTCTTC CASSQAYGRGAHNEQFF
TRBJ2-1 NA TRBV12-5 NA TGTGCTAGTGGTCCACTGACTTCAAGCTCCTACAATGAGCAGTTCTTC CASGPLTSSSYNEQFF
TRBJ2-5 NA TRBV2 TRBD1 TGTGCCAGCGGGCAGGGGGAAGAGACCCAGTACTTC CASGQGEETQYF
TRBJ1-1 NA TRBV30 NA TGTGCCTGGAGTGTTTCCCAGCTCACTGAAGCTTTCTTT CAWSVSQLTEAFF
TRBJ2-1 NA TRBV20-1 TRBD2 TGCAGTGCTAGAGATATAGCGGGTACTACCTACAATGAGCAGTTCTTC CSARDIAGTTYNEQFF
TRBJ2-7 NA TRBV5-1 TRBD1 TGCGCCAGCAGCCACGGGACAGGGCCCTCCTACGAGCAGTACTTC CASSHGTGPSYEQYF
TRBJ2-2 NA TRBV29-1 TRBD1 TGCAGCGTTGAAGTTGGGGACAGGCCTACCGGGGAGCTGTTTTTT CSVEVGDRPTGELFF
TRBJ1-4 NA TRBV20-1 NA TGCAGTGCTAGTGATGGAACAACTAATGAAAAACTGTTTTTT CSASDGTTNEKLFF
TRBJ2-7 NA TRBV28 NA TGTGCCAGCAAAGTCGTTGGGCGCGGAGACTACGAGCAGTACTTC CASKVVGRGDYEQYF
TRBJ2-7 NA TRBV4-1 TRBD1 TGCGCCAGCAGCCAGGGGACAGGGCCCTACGAGCAGTACTTC CASSQGTGPYEQYF
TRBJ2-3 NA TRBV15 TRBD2 TGTGCCACCAGCAAGCGGGGGGAGGATACGCAGTATTTT CATSKRGEDTQYF
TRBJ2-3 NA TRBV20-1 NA TGCAGTGCTAGATTCGCAAGCAGCTTAAACACAGATACGCAGTATTTT CSARFASSLNTDTQYF
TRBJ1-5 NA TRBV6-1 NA TGTGCCAGCAGTGAAGGGTCGCCCCAGCATTTT CASSEGSPQHF